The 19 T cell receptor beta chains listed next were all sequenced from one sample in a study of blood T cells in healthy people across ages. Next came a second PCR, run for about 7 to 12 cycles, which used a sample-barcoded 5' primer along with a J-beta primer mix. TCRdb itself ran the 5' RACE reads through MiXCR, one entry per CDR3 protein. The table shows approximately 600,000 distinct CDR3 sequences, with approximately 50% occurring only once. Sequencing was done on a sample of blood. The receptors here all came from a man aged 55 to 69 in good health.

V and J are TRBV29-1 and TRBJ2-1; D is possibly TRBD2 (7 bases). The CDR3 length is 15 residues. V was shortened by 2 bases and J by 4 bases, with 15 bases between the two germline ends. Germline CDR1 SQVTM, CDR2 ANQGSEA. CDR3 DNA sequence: TGCAGCGTTGAATCTGGGGGGGGGCCTTACAATGAGCAGTTCTTC. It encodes CSVESGGGPYNEQFF.

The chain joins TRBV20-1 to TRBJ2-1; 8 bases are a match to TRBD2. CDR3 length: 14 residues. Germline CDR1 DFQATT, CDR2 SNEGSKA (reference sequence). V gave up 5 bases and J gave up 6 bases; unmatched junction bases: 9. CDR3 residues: CSAPSGGPGNEQFF. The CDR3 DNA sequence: TGCAGTGCTCCCTCGGGGGGGCCGGGCAATGAGCAGTTCTTC.

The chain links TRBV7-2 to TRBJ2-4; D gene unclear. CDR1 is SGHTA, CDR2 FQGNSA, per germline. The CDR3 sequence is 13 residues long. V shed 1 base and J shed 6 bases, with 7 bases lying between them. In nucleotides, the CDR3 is TGTGCCAGCAGCTTAGTAGGGATAAACATTCAGTACTTC. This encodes CASSLVGINIQYF.

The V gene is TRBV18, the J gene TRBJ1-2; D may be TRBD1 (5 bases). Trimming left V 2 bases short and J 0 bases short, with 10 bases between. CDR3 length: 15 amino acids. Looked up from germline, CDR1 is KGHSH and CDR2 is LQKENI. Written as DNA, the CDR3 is TGTGCCAGCTCACCATTTGACAGCTCTAACTATGGCTACACCTTC. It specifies CASSPFDSSNYGYTF.

The CDR3 bases are TGTGCCAGCACCGGTGGGCGGGGGGGCACAGATACGCAGTATTTT. It encodes CASTGGRGGTDTQYF. The chain employs TRBV25-1 and TRBJ2-3; TRBD2 agrees at 8 bases. This CDR3 is 15 amino acids long. V was clipped by 7 bases and J by 1 base; unmatched bases: 7. Germline lookup yields CDR1 MGHDK and CDR2 SYGVNS.

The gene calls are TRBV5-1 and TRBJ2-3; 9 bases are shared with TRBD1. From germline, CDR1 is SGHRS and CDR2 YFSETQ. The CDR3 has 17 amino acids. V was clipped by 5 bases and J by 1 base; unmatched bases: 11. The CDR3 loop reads CASSLQGALKGTDTQYF. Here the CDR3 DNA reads TGCGCCAGCAGTCTACAGGGGGCGCTTAAGGGCACAGATACGCAGTATTTT.

In DNA, the CDR3 is TGTGCCAGCACGAAAGATGGGGGCCGGACTGAAGCTTTCTTT. Encoded protein: CASTKDGGRTEAFF. The chain is built from TRBV11-2 and TRBJ1-1; maybe TRBD1 (6 bases). V shed 7 bases and J shed 5 bases, with 17 bases lying between them. The CDR3 is made up of 14 amino acids. CDR1 and CDR2 from the germline V gene are SGHAT and FQNNGV.

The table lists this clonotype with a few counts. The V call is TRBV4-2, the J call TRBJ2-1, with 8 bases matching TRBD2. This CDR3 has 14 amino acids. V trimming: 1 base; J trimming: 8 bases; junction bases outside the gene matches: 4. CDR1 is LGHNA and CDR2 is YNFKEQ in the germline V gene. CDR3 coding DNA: TGTGCCAGCAGCCAAGGCGGGGGGCAAGATGAGCAGTTCTTC. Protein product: CASSQGGGQDEQFF.

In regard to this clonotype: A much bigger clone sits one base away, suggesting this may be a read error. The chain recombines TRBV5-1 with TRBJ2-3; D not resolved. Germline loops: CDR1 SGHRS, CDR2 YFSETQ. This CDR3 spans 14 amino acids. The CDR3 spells CASSLESRADMQYF. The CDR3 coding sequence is TGCGCCAGCAGCTTGGAAAGCCGTGCGGATATGCAGTATTTT.

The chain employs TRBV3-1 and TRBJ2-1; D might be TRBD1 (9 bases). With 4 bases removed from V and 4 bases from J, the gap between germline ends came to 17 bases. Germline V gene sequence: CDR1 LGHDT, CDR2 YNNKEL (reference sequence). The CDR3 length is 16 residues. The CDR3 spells CASSLRGGQGYNEQFF. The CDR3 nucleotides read TGTGCCAGCAGCCTCCGGGGGGGACAGGGATACAATGAGCAGTTCTTC.

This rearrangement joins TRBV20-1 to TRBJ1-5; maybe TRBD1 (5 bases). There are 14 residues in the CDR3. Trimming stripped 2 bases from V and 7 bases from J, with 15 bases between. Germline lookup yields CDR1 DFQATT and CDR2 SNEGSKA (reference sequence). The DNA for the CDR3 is TGCAGTGCTAGATTGGGCAGGGTAGGCCAGCCCCAGCATTTT. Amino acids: CSARLGRVGQPQHF.

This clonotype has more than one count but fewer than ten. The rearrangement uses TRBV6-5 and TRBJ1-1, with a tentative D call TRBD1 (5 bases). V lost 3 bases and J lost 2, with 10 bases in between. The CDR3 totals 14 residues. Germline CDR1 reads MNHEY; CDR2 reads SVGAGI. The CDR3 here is CASSYLRGNTEAFF. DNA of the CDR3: TGTGCCAGCAGTTATTTGAGGGGAAACACTGAAGCTTTCTTT.

This CDR3 reads CASSSPGGRDEQFF. In DNA, the CDR3 is TGTGCCAGCAGCTCGCCGGGGGGGCGGGATGAGCAGTTCTTC. The chain carries TRBV28 and TRBJ2-1, with 8 positions matching TRBD2. The CDR3 is 14 amino acids. Germline loops: CDR1 MDHEN, CDR2 SYDVKM. The J segment lost 8 bases and the V segment lost 6 bases, leaving 9 bases of the junction unmatched.

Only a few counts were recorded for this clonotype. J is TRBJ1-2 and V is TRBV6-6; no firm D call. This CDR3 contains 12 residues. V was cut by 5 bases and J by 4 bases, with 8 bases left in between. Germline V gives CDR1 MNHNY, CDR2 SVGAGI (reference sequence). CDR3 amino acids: CASSPGIYGYTF. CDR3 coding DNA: TGTGCCAGCAGTCCGGGAATCTATGGCTACACCTTC.

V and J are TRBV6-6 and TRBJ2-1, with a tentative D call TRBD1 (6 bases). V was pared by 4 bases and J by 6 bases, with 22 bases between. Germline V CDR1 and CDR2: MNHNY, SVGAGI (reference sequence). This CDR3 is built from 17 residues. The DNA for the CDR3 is TGTGCCAGCAGTTGCTGGGCTGGTGGGAGAGGGGGCAATGAGCAGTTCTTC. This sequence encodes CASSCWAGGRGGNEQFF.

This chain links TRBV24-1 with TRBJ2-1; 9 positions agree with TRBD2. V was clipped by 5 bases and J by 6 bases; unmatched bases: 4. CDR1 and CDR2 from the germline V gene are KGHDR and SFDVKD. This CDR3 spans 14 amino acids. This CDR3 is CATSASGVTNEQFF. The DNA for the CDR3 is TGTGCCACCAGTGCTAGCGGGGTGACCAATGAGCAGTTCTTC.

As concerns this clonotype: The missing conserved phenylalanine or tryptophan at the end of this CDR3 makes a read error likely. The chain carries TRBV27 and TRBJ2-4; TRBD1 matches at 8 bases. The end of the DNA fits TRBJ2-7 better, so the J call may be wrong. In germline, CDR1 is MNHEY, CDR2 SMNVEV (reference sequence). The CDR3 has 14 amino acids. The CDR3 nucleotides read TGTGCCAGCAGTCCGGGGGACAGGCCTTACGAGCAGTACCTC. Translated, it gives CASSPGDRPYEQYL.

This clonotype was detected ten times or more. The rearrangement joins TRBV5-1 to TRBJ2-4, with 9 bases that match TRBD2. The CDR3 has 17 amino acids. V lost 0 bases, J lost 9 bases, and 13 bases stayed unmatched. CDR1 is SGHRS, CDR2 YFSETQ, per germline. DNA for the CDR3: TGCGCCAGCAGCTTGGAGGGGGGAACCCTGACTAGCGGCATTCAGTACTTC. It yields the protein CASSLEGGTLTSGIQYF.

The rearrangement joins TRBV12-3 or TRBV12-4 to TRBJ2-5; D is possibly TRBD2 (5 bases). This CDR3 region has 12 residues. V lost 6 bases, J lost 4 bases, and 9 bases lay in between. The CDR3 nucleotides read TGTGCCAGCAGCCGAGGGCCAGAGACCCAGTACTTC. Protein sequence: CASSRGPETQYF.